Each of the 31 T cell receptor beta chains below was sequenced from the same sample in a study of identical twins. TCRdb passed the 5' RACE reads through MiXCR, listing each CDR3 protein once. The data show 1.5 million to 2 million distinct CDR3 sequences, less than 35% seen once. Sequences were obtained from cord blood. Every receptor here comes from a newborn girl in good health.

This clonotype has ten or more counts. The genes are TRBV15 and TRBJ2-1; no firm D call. This CDR3 has 13 residues. Trimming took off 7 bases at V and 4 bases at J, with 11 bases between the two ends. Germline-derived CDR1 and CDR2 are LNHNV and YYDKDF (reference sequence). The CDR3 DNA is TGTGCCACCATCCGCGCAGGATACAATGAGCAGTTCTTC. It yields the protein CATIRAGYNEQFF.

V gene TRBV28 combines with J gene TRBJ2-5, with 7 bases fitting TRBD2. CDR3 size: 15 residues. The V segment lost 11 bases and the J segment 11 bases; nucleotides outside the gene matches: 23. Germline V lookup: CDR1 MDHEN, CDR2 SYDVKM. CDR3 coding DNA: TGTGCCGCCACCCGGGGCGGGAGATTTTATAATGAGCAGTACTTC. Translation: CAATRGGRFYNEQYF.

This sequence joins TRBV7-6 and TRBJ2-7; 11 positions agree with TRBD2. Germline assignment: CDR1 SGHVS and CDR2 FNYEAQ. V gave up 6 bases and J gave up 2 bases; unmatched junction bases: 9. CDR3 length: 16 residues. The CDR3 here is CASSLSPSGGPYEQYF. The CDR3 DNA follows: TGTGCCAGCAGTTTATCGCCTAGCGGGGGGCCCTACGAGCAGTACTTC.

Only a few counts were recorded for this clonotype. This chain links TRBV3-1 with TRBJ2-1; tentative D call: TRBD2 (5 bases). Trimming removed 7 bases at V and 4 bases at J, with 14 bases between. Germline assignment: CDR1 LGHDT and CDR2 YNNKEL (reference sequence). The CDR3 runs to 14 residues. In DNA form, the CDR3 reads TGTGCCAGCAACCTCGAGGGAAAGTACAATGAGCAGTTCTTC. It yields the protein CASNLEGKYNEQFF.

This chain joins TRBV28 and TRBJ2-3, with TRBD2 matching over 10 bases. Germline CDR1 reads MDHEN; CDR2 reads SYDVKM. The V and J ends lost 5 bases and 8 bases, in that order; junction bases with no gene match: 7. The CDR3 extends over 14 amino acids. The CDR3 is CASSLSGRTVTQYF. In nucleotides, the CDR3 is TGTGCCAGCAGTCTTAGCGGGAGGACCGTTACGCAGTATTTT.

This clonotype was seen a few times. The rearrangement uses TRBV7-2 and TRBJ2-3; 8 positions agree with TRBD2. CDR1 is SGHTA, CDR2 FQGNSA, per germline. The junction had 5 bases not matched to a gene; V was cut back by 5 bases and J by 1 base. This CDR3 comprises 15 residues. In nucleotides, the CDR3 is TGTGCCAGCAGCCAGACTAGCGACCGCACAGATACGCAGTATTTT. This sequence encodes CASSQTSDRTDTQYF.

The chain combines TRBV20-1 with TRBJ1-5, with a tentative D call TRBD1 (5 bases). The V end was cut by 5 bases, the J end by 4 bases, with 9 bases between. The CDR3 is 12 residues long. Germline V lookup: CDR1 DFQATT, CDR2 SNEGSKA (reference sequence). The CDR3 is CSAGTSNQPQHF. CDR3 DNA: TGCAGTGCTGGGACCTCAAATCAGCCCCAGCATTTT.

This clonotype was counted many times. The rearrangement links TRBV6-1 to TRBJ1-2; D is perhaps TRBD1 (6 bases). V gave up 8 bases and J gave up 3 bases, with 10 bases separating them. CDR1 and CDR2 (germline): MNHNS, SASEGT. The CDR3 has 12 amino acids. The chain's CDR3 is CASVTGDYGYTF. Here the CDR3 DNA reads TGTGCCAGCGTGACAGGCGACTATGGCTACACCTTC.

The CDR3 sequence is CASSLEPVDEQFF. In nucleotides, the CDR3 is TGTGCCAGCAGCTTAGAGCCGGTAGATGAGCAGTTCTTC. The chain uses TRBV7-7 and TRBJ2-1; the D is unclear. The CDR3 is made up of 13 amino acids. Germline loops: CDR1 SSHAT, CDR2 FNYEAQ (reference sequence). Trimming took 1 base from V and 8 from J, leaving 9 bases between them. Supplemented by reference TRBV7-7 and TRBJ2-1, the full variable domain reads GAGVSQSPRYKVTKRGQDVTLRCDPISSHATLYWYQQALGQGPEFLTYFNYEAQPDKSGLPSDRFSAERPEGSISTLTIQRTEQRDSAMYRCASSLEPVDEQFFGPGTRLTVL.

The sample holds a few counts of this clonotype. The chain couples TRBV7-2 to TRBJ2-7, with TRBD2 as a possible D gene (7 bases). The germline V gene encodes CDR1 SGHTA and CDR2 FQGNSA. Trimming took off 1 base at V and 4 bases at J, with 14 bases between the two ends. This CDR3 has 15 amino acids. As DNA, the CDR3 is TGTGCCAGCAGCTTAGGACTAGCCAGGGGTTACGAGCAGTACTTC. As protein: CASSLGLARGYEQYF. The variable domain in full, with the rest retrieved from reference TRBV7-2 and TRBJ2-7, is GAGVSQSPSNKVTEKGKDVELRCDPISGHTALYWYRQSLGQGLEFLIYFQGNSAPDKSGLPSDRFSAERTGGSVSTLTIQRTQQEDSAVYLCASSLGLARGYEQYFGPGTRLTVT.

The chain combines TRBV5-1 with TRBJ2-4, with 9 bases lining up with TRBD1. The end of the DNA is better explained by TRBJ2-7, so the J call may be wrong. Germline CDR1 reads SGHRS; CDR2 reads YFSETQ. The CDR3 contains 16 residues. CDR3 coding DNA: TGCGCCAGCAGACTTGGAGGGGGACAGGGCGCCTACGAGCAGTACTTC. It encodes CASRLGGGQGAYEQYF.

The CDR3: CATSAQGTEAFF. CDR3 DNA sequence: TGTGCCACCAGCGCCCAGGGCACTGAAGCTTTCTTT. The chain combines TRBV24-1 with TRBJ1-1, with D possibly matching TRBD1 (5 bases). This CDR3 has 12 amino acids. The V gene lost 7 bases and the J gene lost 4 bases, with 9 bases spanning the gap. Germline V gene data show CDR1 as KGHDR and CDR2 as SFDVKD.

V gene TRBV5-6 combines with J gene TRBJ2-7; no clear D. The CDR3 covers 12 residues. Germline values: CDR1 SGHDT, CDR2 YYEEEE. V dropped 4 bases and J dropped 6 bases, with 11 bases sitting between them. CDR3 nucleotides: TGTGCCAGCAGCCACTACGCCCTCGAGCAGTACTTC. Translating gives CASSHYALEQYF.

This clonotype was counted between two and nine times. This rearrangement joins TRBV2 to TRBJ1-2; no clear D. The ends were cut back, 9 bases at V and 1 base at J, with 3 bases in the middle. The CDR3 consists of 10 residues. Germline V gene lookup returns CDR1 SNHLY and CDR2 FYNNEI. In DNA form, the CDR3 reads TGTGCCAGGGGTAACTATGGCTACACCTTC. Translation: CARGNYGYTF.

This clonotype was found many times. This CDR3 is CASSARLSSYEQYF. CDR3 nucleotides: TGCGCCAGCAGCGCCCGACTGTCTTCCTACGAGCAGTACTTC. The rearrangement joins TRBV5-1 to TRBJ2-7; no reliable D call. The CDR3 has 14 residues. V was shortened by 4 bases and J by 1 base, with 12 bases between the two germline ends. Germline V CDR1 and CDR2: SGHRS, YFSETQ.

The V gene is TRBV20-1, the J gene TRBJ2-1; D tentatively reads TRBD1 or TRBD2 (5 bases each). CDR1 and CDR2 from the germline V gene are DFQATT and SNEGSKA (reference sequence). The CDR3 loop spans 16 amino acids. The V and J ends lost 1 base and 3 bases respectively, with 16 bases between them. For the CDR3, the DNA is TGCAGTGCTAGAGTCGCTAAAGGGACGGACTACAATGAGCAGTTCTTC. Amino acid sequence: CSARVAKGTDYNEQFF.

The V gene is TRBV20-1, the J gene TRBJ1-5; TRBD1 might be the D (6 bases). The CDR3 runs 14 residues. Trimming removed 1 base from V and 3 bases from J, with 10 bases in between. Looked up from germline, CDR1 is DFQATT and CDR2 is SNEGSKA (reference sequence). CDR3 residues: CSARGDTFNQPQHF. The DNA of the CDR3 is TGCAGTGCTAGAGGGGACACGTTCAATCAGCCCCAGCATTTT.

V usage is TRBV2 and J usage is TRBJ2-2; TRBD2 matches at 8 bases. V shed 3 bases, J shed 4 bases, and the junction held 4 bases outside the gene matches. CDR3 length: 15 amino acids. From germline, CDR1 is SNHLY and CDR2 FYNNEI. The CDR3, as DNA: TGTGCCAGCAGTGAGGTAGCGGGAATCACCGGGGAGCTGTTTTTT. Encoded protein: CASSEVAGITGELFF. The full variable domain, completed using reference TRBV2 and TRBJ2-2, is EPEVTQTPSHQVTQMGQEVILRCVPISNHLYFYWYRQILGQKVEFLVSFYNNEISEKSEIFDDQFSVERPDGSNFTLKIRSTKLEDSAMYFCASSEVAGITGELFFGEGSRLTVL.

The V call is TRBV12-3 or TRBV12-4, the J call TRBJ1-4; TRBD1 agrees at 9 bases. The CDR3 contains 15 residues. Trimming cost V 1 base and J 7 bases; bases outside gene matches: 4. The CDR3 DNA follows: TGTGCCAGCAGTTTAGGGGACAGGGAGGTTGAAAAACTGTTTTTT. Residues: CASSLGDREVEKLFF.

This sequence joins TRBV12-3 or TRBV12-4 and TRBJ1-6; TRBD1 agrees at 8 bases. This CDR3 is 14 amino acids long. With V trimmed by 6 bases and J by 7 bases, 5 bases remained unmatched. The CDR3 protein is CASSWTGLNSPLHF. CDR3 in DNA: TGTGCCAGCAGCTGGACAGGGTTAAATTCACCCCTCCACTTT.

This clonotype was observed a handful of times. The chain combines TRBV25-1 with TRBJ2-7; 12 nucleotides match TRBD2. J lost 2 bases, V lost 7 bases, and 6 bases had no gene match. The V gene's germline CDR1 is MGHDK and CDR2 SYGVNS. CDR3 length: 15 amino acids. The CDR3 loop reads CASNLLAGGAYEQYF. As DNA, the CDR3 is TGTGCCAGCAACCTACTAGCGGGGGGAGCCTACGAGCAGTACTTC.

This chain links TRBV27 with TRBJ2-3, with 9 bases matching TRBD2. The junction had 17 bases not matched to a gene; V was cut back by 8 bases and J by 8 bases. This CDR3 contains 16 residues. Per the germline V gene, CDR1 is MNHEY and CDR2 is SMNVEV (reference sequence). CDR3 in amino acids: CASGTIVREGGGTQYF. CDR3 bases: TGTGCCAGCGGTACCATAGTGCGGGAGGGAGGGGGTACGCAGTATTTT.

The chain links TRBV20-1 to TRBJ1-2; TRBD1 is a possible D gene (6 bases). The CDR3 is 15 residues long. Trimming pared 0 bases from V and 2 bases from J, leaving 13 bases between. Germline assignment: CDR1 DFQATT and CDR2 SNEGSKA (reference sequence). The CDR3 here is CSARDLRQGNYGYTF. The CDR3 nucleotides read TGCAGTGCTAGAGATCTACGCCAGGGGAACTATGGCTACACCTTC.

This clonotype was found a few times. The chain has TRBV20-1 and TRBJ2-3, with TRBD2 matching 8 bases. The CDR3 runs 14 residues. Germline values: CDR1 DFQATT, CDR2 SNEGSKA (reference sequence). Germline trimming cut 8 bases from V and 3 bases from J; bases unmatched to any gene: 10. Written as DNA, the CDR3 is TGCAGTACCCTGGGTAGCGGGATGACAGATACGCAGTATTTT. This encodes CSTLGSGMTDTQYF.

About this clonotype: Germline is not matched at one junction end, which may reflect a read error. The gene calls are TRBV7-2 and TRBJ2-1; TRBD2 aligns across 9 bases. The CDR3 extends over 17 amino acids. Germline CDR1 reads SGHTA; CDR2 reads FQGNSA. The CDR3 DNA sequence: TGTTCCAGCAGCTCAGCATTGGGCGGGGGGGGACTCAATGAGCAGTTCTTC. Translated, it gives CSSSSALGGGGLNEQFF.

The J gene is TRBJ2-1, the V gene TRBV6-1; 7 bases line up with TRBD2. V dropped 6 bases and J dropped 6; count of bases not matched to a gene: 8. CDR1 and CDR2 from the germline V gene are MNHNS and SASEGT. This CDR3 is 14 amino acids long. The CDR3 DNA reads as TGTGCCAGCAGAGGGACTATAGAAGCCAATGAGCAGTTCTTC. It specifies CASRGTIEANEQFF.

The gene calls are TRBV9 and TRBJ1-1; tentatively, D is TRBD1 (6 bases). The CDR3 is 13 amino acids. CDR1 is SGDLS, CDR2 YYNGEE, per germline. V lost 0 bases and J 7 bases, leaving 10 bases between the germline ends. The CDR3, as DNA: TGTGCCAGCAGCGTAGGCAGGGGTGATGAAGCTTTCTTT. As protein: CASSVGRGDEAFF.

There are many counts of this clonotype. The chain is built from TRBV12-3 or TRBV12-4 and TRBJ2-2; D uncertain. Deletions cut 3 bases from V and 7 bases from J, with 6 bases between. The CDR3 length is 12 residues. The CDR3 reads CASSLSGGELFF. In DNA, the CDR3 is TGTGCCAGCAGTTTGTCCGGCGGGGAGCTGTTTTTT.

This clonotype was detected a few times. The chain is built from TRBV18 and TRBJ2-1; TRBD2 aligns across 13 bases. V lost 6 bases to trimming and J lost 3 bases; unmatched junction nucleotides: 5. CDR3 length equals 16 residues. Germline assignment: CDR1 KGHSH and CDR2 LQKENI. The chain's CDR3 is CASSRTSGGNYNEQFF. The CDR3 DNA follows: TGTGCCAGCTCCCGGACTAGCGGGGGAAACTACAATGAGCAGTTCTTC.

This clonotype showed up just a few times. The chain has TRBV12-3 or TRBV12-4 and TRBJ2-5, with TRBD2 identical over 8 bases. The CDR3 is 14 residues long. V lost 3 bases, J lost 5 bases, and 5 bases stayed unmatched. The chain's CDR3 is CASSFAGGSETQYF. Here the CDR3 DNA reads TGTGCCAGCAGTTTTGCGGGAGGAAGCGAGACCCAGTACTTC.

The sample holds a few counts of this clonotype. The chain carries TRBV12-3 or TRBV12-4 and TRBJ1-6; TRBD1 matches 11 bases. This CDR3 spans 17 amino acids. With 5 bases clipped from V and 0 bases from J, the junction kept 3 bases outside the gene matches. CDR3 sequence (DNA): TGTGCCAGCAGTATAGGGACAGGGGGCTCCTATAATTCACCCCTCCACTTT. Residues: CASSIGTGGSYNSPLHF.